The 24 T cell receptor beta chains reported below all come from one sample, sequenced in a study of cytomegalovirus exposure and HLA in healthy donors (dated by TCRdb to between 2016 and 2019). The method behind the library was the immunoSEQ multiplex PCR assay. For the multiplex PCR, a mixture combining 60 forward primers for TCR Vbeta segments and 13 reverse primers for TCR Jbeta segments was used. Entries here come from immuneACCESS through TCRdb and include only in-frame sequences with V and J called. Some clones fail to appear in such tables; in the studies checked, an unresolved V gene covers under half of the shortfall, and the cause of the remainder is unknown. The table for this sample lists roughly 150,000 clones; about 88% of them were counted only once. Clones ranked in the top ten supply approximately 2.5% of the sample. The sequenced sample consisted of PBMCs. These receptors were collected from a man aged 30 to 39 in good health and CMV-seropositive.

This clone was observed once. This chain links TRBV7-8 with TRBJ2-1, with a tentative D call TRBD2 (6 bases). The CDR3 consists of 16 residues. Germline-derived CDR1 and CDR2 are SGHVS and FQNEAQ. Trimming shortened V by 0 bases and J by 4 bases, and 13 bases separated the two germline ends. For the CDR3, the DNA is TGTGCCAGCAGCTTAGCTTTTGGAGGGGCGTACAATGAGCAGTTCTTC. It yields the protein CASSLAFGGAYNEQFF.

The sample holds one count of this clone. J is TRBJ2-5 and V is TRBV5-1; a weak D match, TRBD1 (6 bases). Germline CDR1 and CDR2: SGHRS and YFSETQ. V lost 4 bases and J 2 bases, leaving 12 bases between the germline ends. This CDR3 spans 14 amino acids. The CDR3 coding sequence is TGCGCCAGCAGCCCGGGACAAGCACAAGAGACCCAGTACTTC. Translating it yields CASSPGQAQETQYF. The full variable domain, in which reference TRBV5-1 and TRBJ2-5 provide the parts outside the CDR3, is KAGVTQTPRYLIKTRGQQVTLSCSPISGHRSVSWYQQTPGQGLQFLFEYFSETQRNKGNFPGRFSGRQFSNSRSEMNVSTLELGDSALYLCASSPGQAQETQYFGPGTRLLVL.

The CDR3 spells CSVEGQQTSYEQYF. DNA for the CDR3: TGCAGCGTTGAAGGACAGCAAACCTCCTACGAGCAGTACTTC. This rearrangement joins TRBV29-1 to TRBJ2-7; possible D gene TRBD1, 5 bases. Trimming removed 1 base at V and 0 bases at J, with 10 bases between. The CDR3 runs 14 residues. Germline CDR1 reads SQVTM; CDR2 reads ANQGSEA.

V is TRBV19 and J is TRBJ1-1; D ambiguous. V was clipped by 0 bases and J by 11 bases, with 13 bases between them. From germline, CDR1 is LNHDA and CDR2 SQIVND (reference sequence). CDR3 length: 13 amino acids. CDR3 region: CASSIDARARAFF. In DNA form, the CDR3 reads TGTGCCAGTAGTATAGATGCGAGGGCACGGGCTTTCTTT.

V gene TRBV7-3 combines with J gene TRBJ2-3; D might be TRBD1 (6 bases). Trimming took 1 base from V and 5 from J, leaving 16 bases between them. CDR1 is SGHTA and CDR2 is FQGTGA in the germline V gene. The CDR3 is made up of 16 amino acids. Written as DNA, the CDR3 is TGTGCCAGCAGCTTAAATGGGGGCGAGCGGCAAGATACGCAGTATTTT. Amino acids: CASSLNGGERQDTQYF.

The J gene is TRBJ2-7, the V gene TRBV4-1; D may be TRBD2 (5 bases). V lost 0 bases to trimming and J lost 2 bases, with 11 bases between them. CDR3 size: 15 residues. Germline CDR1 MGHRA, CDR2 YSYEKL. The CDR3 region is CASSQESSGAYEQYF. The CDR3 DNA reads as TGCGCCAGCAGCCAAGAATCCAGCGGAGCCTACGAGCAGTACTTC.

V and J are TRBV6-6 and TRBJ2-1; D gene unclear. This CDR3 spans 13 amino acids. CDR1 is MNHNY, CDR2 SVGAGI, per germline (reference sequence). Trimming cost V 4 bases and J 4 bases, with 8 bases left between them. DNA of the CDR3: TGTGCCAGCAGTTTAGCCCCTTACAATGAGCAGTTCTTC. Translating it yields CASSLAPYNEQFF.

This clone showed up just once. This sequence joins TRBV7-2 and TRBJ2-5; D remains ambiguous. The V end was cut by 2 bases, the J end by 1 base, with 11 bases between. CDR1 is SGHTA, CDR2 FQGNSA, per germline. There are 15 residues in the CDR3. CDR3 coding DNA: TGTGCCAGCAGCTTACTCAACACAGTCCAAGAGACCCAGTACTTC. Translation gives CASSLLNTVQETQYF.

About this clone itself: The same CDR3 is also encoded by other DNA sequences in this sample. CDR3 residues: CASSLGLPGANVLTF. The CDR3 nucleotides are TGTGCCAGCAGCTTAGGGCTGCCCGGGGCCAACGTCCTGACTTTC. The chain is built from TRBV7-2 and TRBJ2-6; the D is unclear. With 1 base removed from V and 4 bases from J, the gap between germline ends came to 8 bases. Germline CDR1 reads SGHTA; CDR2 reads FQGNSA. CDR3 length equals 15 residues.

This rearrangement joins TRBV11-2 to TRBJ1-2; D is possibly TRBD1 (6 bases). The V gene lost 0 bases and the J gene lost 10 bases, with 15 bases spanning the gap. Looked up from germline, CDR1 is SGHAT and CDR2 is FQNNGV. The CDR3 has 14 amino acids. CDR3 DNA sequence: TGTGCCAGCAGCTTAGAAAGTCAGGGGTCACACTACACCTTC. Translated: CASSLESQGSHYTF.

CDR3 loop: CASSHTSGGGTDTQYF. The CDR3 nucleotides are TGCGCCAGCAGCCATACTAGCGGGGGGGGGACAGATACGCAGTATTTT. The chain joins TRBV4-3 to TRBJ2-3, with TRBD2 identical over 13 bases. Per the germline V gene, CDR1 is LGHNA and CDR2 is YSLEER. The V gene end was trimmed by 3 bases and the J gene end by 3 bases; junction bases not matched to a gene: 3. The CDR3 runs 16 residues.

Of note for this clone: Mismatch with germline at one junction end may stem from a read error. The chain recombines TRBV7-6 with TRBJ2-1, with D possibly being TRBD2 (5 bases). Per the germline V gene, CDR1 is SGHVS and CDR2 is FNYEAQ. The CDR3 has 14 amino acids. DNA for the CDR3: TGTGCCAGCAGCATAGCGAGCCTATACAATGAGCAGTTCTTC. Protein sequence: CASSIASLYNEQFF.

The V call is TRBV5-4, the J call TRBJ2-3; TRBD2 agrees at 9 bases. The V segment lost 0 bases and the J segment 2 bases; nucleotides outside the gene matches: 4. Germline CDR1 SGHNT, CDR2 YYREEE (reference sequence). This CDR3 spans 16 amino acids. The chain's CDR3 is CASSLALAGPTDTQYF. In DNA form, the CDR3 reads TGTGCCAGCAGCTTGGCCCTAGCGGGGCCCACAGATACGCAGTATTTT.

On this clone itself: At one end the junction does not follow the germline gene, possibly because of a read error. CDR3 sequence reads: CASSPGTGTTSEQFF. The CDR3 DNA sequence: TGTGCTAGCAGCCCGGGAACCGGGACTACTAGTGAGCAGTTCTTC. The rearrangement links TRBV7-7 to TRBJ2-1; 7 positions match TRBD2. CDR3 length equals 15 residues. The V gene's germline CDR1 is SSHAT and CDR2 FNYEAQ (reference sequence).

In DNA form, the CDR3 reads TGTGCCAGTAGTACGACAGGGAACACTGAAGCTTTCTTT. Protein product: CASSTTGNTEAFF. The V and J genes are TRBV19 and TRBJ1-1; possibly TRBD1 for D (6 bases). Germline loops: CDR1 LNHDA, CDR2 SQIVND (reference sequence). Trimming removed 4 bases from V and 1 base from J, with 7 bases in between. The CDR3 has 13 amino acids.

The chain combines TRBV6-5 with TRBJ2-3; 7 bases are shared with TRBD2. The CDR3 length is 14 residues. V was clipped by 5 bases and J by 3 bases; unmatched bases: 5. Germline V CDR1 and CDR2: MNHEY, SVGAGI. CDR3 loop: CASSAGVETDTQYF. As DNA, the CDR3 is TGTGCCAGCAGTGCGGGAGTGGAAACAGATACGCAGTATTTT.

The chain recombines TRBV5-1 with TRBJ1-2, with D tentatively TRBD1 (6 bases). In germline, CDR1 is SGHRS, CDR2 YFSETQ. The V end was cut by 0 bases, the J end by 6 bases, with 12 bases between. The CDR3 extends over 14 amino acids. The CDR3 loop is CASSLGGGGNGYTF. CDR3 bases: TGCGCCAGCAGCTTGGGTGGCGGGGGCAATGGCTACACCTTC.

The rearrangement links TRBV2 to TRBJ2-7; 8 nucleotides line up with TRBD2. The CDR3 is 13 residues long. V was clipped by 8 bases and J by 2 bases; unmatched bases: 5. Germline V gene sequence: CDR1 SNHLY, CDR2 FYNNEI. Here the CDR3 DNA reads TGTGCCAGCTTAGCGGGACCGGCCTACGAGCAGTACTTC. Translated, it gives CASLAGPAYEQYF.

This sequence joins TRBV9 and TRBJ2-2; D possibly corresponds to TRBD1 (6 bases). From germline, CDR1 is SGDLS and CDR2 YYNGEE. V was pared by 0 bases and J by 5 bases, with 17 bases between. The CDR3 loop spans 17 amino acids. CDR3 loop: CASSVGGGPRRTGELFF. CDR3 coding DNA: TGTGCCAGCAGCGTAGGAGGGGGTCCGAGGAGGACCGGGGAGCTGTTTTTT.

The genes are TRBV19 and TRBJ2-7; 7 nucleotides match TRBD1. The J segment lost 7 bases and the V segment lost 0 bases, leaving 15 bases of the junction unmatched. The CDR3 length is 17 residues. Germline values: CDR1 LNHDA, CDR2 SQIVND (reference sequence). CDR3 residues: CASSIDSQRGQWWEQYV. The CDR3 nucleotides are TGTGCCAGTAGTATAGATTCTCAAAGGGGGCAATGGTGGGAGCAGTACGTC.

The chain links TRBV7-2 to TRBJ1-5, with TRBD1 as a possible D gene (6 bases). Germline CDR1 and CDR2: SGHTA and FQGNSA. The CDR3 totals 15 residues. V lost 5 bases and J 6 bases, leaving 17 bases between the germline ends. CDR3 sequence (DNA): TGTGCCAGCAGCGAAGACAGGCCCGGTAGTCAGCCCCAGCATTTT. Residues: CASSEDRPGSQPQHF.

The chain is built from TRBV21-1 and TRBJ2-6; TRBD1, the table's D call, lacks a check against the DNA. TRBV21-1 corresponds to a pseudogene. This CDR3 has 16 amino acids. This CDR3 reads CASSKGAESGANVLTF. The DNA of the CDR3 is TGTGCCAGCAGCAAAGGGGCAGAATCTGGGGCCAACGTCCTGACTTTC.

The chain links TRBV28 to TRBJ2-5; 7 positions match TRBD1. CDR3 size: 15 residues. Germline V lookup: CDR1 MDHEN, CDR2 SYDVKM. With V trimmed by 6 bases and J by 1 base, 8 bases remained unmatched. DNA for the CDR3: TGTGCCAGCAGAGCCCGGGACAGCCTCCAAGAGACCCAGTACTTC. Its protein product is CASRARDSLQETQYF.

Only one count was recorded for this clone. The genes are TRBV2 and TRBJ2-3; TRBD1 aligns across 7 bases. Germline lookup yields CDR1 SNHLY and CDR2 FYNNEI. V lost 2 bases and J lost 1; bases outside the gene matches: 0. The CDR3 covers 14 residues. Here the CDR3 reads CASSEQGGTDTQYF. CDR3 nucleotide sequence: TGTGCCAGCAGTGAACAGGGGGGCACAGATACGCAGTATTTT.